The 9 T cell receptor beta chains in this list originate from one sample, sequenced in a study of identical twins' blood T cells. TCRdb re-called the 5' RACE reads through MiXCR, storing one row per CDR3 protein. The sample lists 350,000 to 400,000 distinct CDR3 sequences, about 28% occurring once. Material for sequencing was PBMCs. All receptors come from a woman between 18 and 50 years old in good health.

The chain is built from TRBV29-1 and TRBJ1-2; a possible D gene is TRBD1 (6 bases). The CDR3 has 13 residues. Looked up from germline, CDR1 is SQVTM and CDR2 is ANQGSEA. The ends were cut back, 1 base at V and 4 bases at J, with 10 bases in the middle. The DNA for the CDR3 is TGCAGCGTTGAAGTGGGGGCCCGCTATGGCTACACCTTC. Translated: CSVEVGARYGYTF.

There are a few counts of this clonotype. J is TRBJ2-4 and V is TRBV28; D gene ambiguous. Trimming cost V 5 bases and J 4 bases, with 9 bases left between them. CDR3 length: 13 residues. Germline V gives CDR1 MDHEN, CDR2 SYDVKM. The CDR3, as DNA: TGTGCCAGCAGTGTCGGGCCGAAAAACATTCAGTACTTC. Encoded protein: CASSVGPKNIQYF.

The table lists this clonotype with many counts. This chain uses TRBV12-5 with TRBJ1-2; D call uncertain. From germline, CDR1 is LGHNT and CDR2 FRNRAP. The length of the CDR3 is 16 residues. Trimming removed 1 base at V and 2 bases at J, with 14 bases between. Here the CDR3 DNA reads TGTGCTAGTGGTTTGGGCGACCCGACACAGAACTATGGCTACACCTTC. It yields the protein CASGLGDPTQNYGYTF.

V is TRBV27 and J is TRBJ2-7; perhaps D is TRBD1 or TRBD2 (5 bases each). Trimming cost V 5 bases and J 6 bases, with 23 bases left between them. Germline-derived CDR1 and CDR2 are MNHEY and SMNVEV (reference sequence). The CDR3 length is 16 residues. The CDR3 here is CASSPGRFLIGAEQYF. CDR3 DNA sequence: TGTGCCAGCAGTCCAGGGCGGTTTCTAATCGGGGCCGAGCAGTACTTC.

The rearrangement joins TRBV6-5 to TRBJ2-4; a weak D match, TRBD2 (6 bases). CDR1 and CDR2 (germline): MNHEY, SVGAGI. Trimming cost V 0 bases and J 8 bases, with 11 bases left between them. The CDR3 loop spans 14 amino acids. The CDR3 coding sequence is TGTGCCAGCAGTTACTCGGGAGGTATTGACATTCAGTACTTC. It is translated as CASSYSGGIDIQYF.

This clonotype occurred a few times. The chain joins TRBV12-3 or TRBV12-4 to TRBJ2-1; 12 positions agree with TRBD2. With 4 bases clipped from V and 4 bases from J, the junction kept 2 bases outside the gene matches. The CDR3 contains 15 residues. In DNA, the CDR3 is TGTGCCAGCAGTTATGGGACTAGCGGGTACAATGAGCAGTTCTTC. Amino acids: CASSYGTSGYNEQFF.

With respect to this clonotype: One junction end does not reproduce the germline sequence, and a read error may be involved. The CDR3 region has the DNA TGCGCCAGCAGCCAAGATGGGGGGAACACTGAAGCTTTCTTT. Protein: CASSQDGGNTEAFF. This sequence joins TRBV3-1 and TRBJ1-1, with TRBD1 as a possible D gene (5 bases). This CDR3 has 14 amino acids. Per germline, CDR1 LGHDT and CDR2 YNNKEL (reference sequence).

Comments on this clonotype: This may come from a read error, since a much larger clone is one base off. The chain carries TRBV29-1 and TRBJ1-1, with TRBD1 as a possible D gene (5 bases). The CDR3 has 12 residues. Germline V CDR1 and CDR2: SQVTM, ANQGSEA. The CDR3 region has the DNA TGCAGTTGCCTCCGACAGTGCACTGAAGCTTTCTTT. This codes for CSCLRQCTEAFF.

The rearrangement joins TRBV11-2 to TRBJ1-6, with D unclear. The CDR3 is 11 amino acids. Germline CDR1 is SGHAT and CDR2 is FQNNGV. Trimming took 6 bases from V and 10 from J, leaving 7 bases between them. The CDR3 coding sequence is TGTGCCAGCAGTTCCCTATCACCCCTCCACTTT. Residues: CASSSLSPLHF. The full variable domain, completed using reference TRBV11-2 and TRBJ1-6, is EAGVAQSPRYKIIEKRQSVAFWCNPISGHATLYWYQQILGQGPKLLIQFQNNGVVDDSQLPKDRFSAERLKGVDSTLKIQPAKLEDSAVYLCASSSLSPLHFGNGTRLTVT.